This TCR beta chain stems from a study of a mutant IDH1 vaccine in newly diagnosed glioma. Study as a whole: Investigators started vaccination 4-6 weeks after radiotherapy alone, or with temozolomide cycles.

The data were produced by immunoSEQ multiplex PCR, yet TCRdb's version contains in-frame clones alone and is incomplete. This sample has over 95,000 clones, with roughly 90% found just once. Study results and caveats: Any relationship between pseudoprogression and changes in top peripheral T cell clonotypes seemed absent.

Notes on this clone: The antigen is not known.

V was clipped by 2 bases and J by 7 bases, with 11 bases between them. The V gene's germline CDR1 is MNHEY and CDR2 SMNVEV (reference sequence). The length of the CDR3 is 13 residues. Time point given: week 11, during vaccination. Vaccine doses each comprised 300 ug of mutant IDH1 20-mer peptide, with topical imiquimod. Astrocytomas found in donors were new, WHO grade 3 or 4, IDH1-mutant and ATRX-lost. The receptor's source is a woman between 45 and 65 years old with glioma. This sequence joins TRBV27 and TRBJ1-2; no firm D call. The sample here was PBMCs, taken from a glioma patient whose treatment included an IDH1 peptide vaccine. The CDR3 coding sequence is TGTGCCAGCAGTTTAAGCCCGTCGTCTGGCTACACCTTC. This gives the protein CASSLSPSSGYTF.